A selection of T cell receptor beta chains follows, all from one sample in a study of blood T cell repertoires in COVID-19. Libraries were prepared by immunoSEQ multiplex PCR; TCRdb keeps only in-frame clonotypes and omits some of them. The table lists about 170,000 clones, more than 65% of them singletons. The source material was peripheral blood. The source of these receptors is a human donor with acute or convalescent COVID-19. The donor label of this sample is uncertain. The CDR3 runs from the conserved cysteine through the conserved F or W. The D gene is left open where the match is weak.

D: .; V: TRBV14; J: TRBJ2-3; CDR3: CASSQAQVADTQYF
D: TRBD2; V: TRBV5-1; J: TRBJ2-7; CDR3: CASSLVKGNLAGGPYEQYF
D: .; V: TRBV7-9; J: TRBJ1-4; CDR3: CASSLAATNEKLFF
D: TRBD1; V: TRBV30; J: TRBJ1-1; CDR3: CAWSRTFGQGDLNTEAFF
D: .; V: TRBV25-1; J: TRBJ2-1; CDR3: CASTRLRGYEQFF
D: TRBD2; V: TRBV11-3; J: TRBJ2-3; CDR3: CASSIGGALGNTQYF
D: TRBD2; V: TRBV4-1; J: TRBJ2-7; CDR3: CASSQGAGEPYEQYF
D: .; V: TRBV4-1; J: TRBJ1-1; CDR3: CASSQGRFGGLNTEAFF
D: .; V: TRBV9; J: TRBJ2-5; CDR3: CASSVIPQETQYF
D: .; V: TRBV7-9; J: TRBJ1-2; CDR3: CASSTAGDGGNYGYTF
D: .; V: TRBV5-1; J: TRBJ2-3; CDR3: CASSLGQIKSTDTQYF
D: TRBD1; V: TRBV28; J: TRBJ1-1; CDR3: CASSLWETGPGYTEAFF
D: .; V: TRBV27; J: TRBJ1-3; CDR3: CASSRTEHGNTIYF
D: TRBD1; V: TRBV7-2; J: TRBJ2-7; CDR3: CASSFLDRDNYEQYF
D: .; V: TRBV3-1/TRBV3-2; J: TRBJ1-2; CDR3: CASSPQGQMGYTF
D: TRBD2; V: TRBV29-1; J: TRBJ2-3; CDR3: CSAPGLAGGTDTQYF
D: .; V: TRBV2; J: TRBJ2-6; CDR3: CASRGTVWSGANVLTF
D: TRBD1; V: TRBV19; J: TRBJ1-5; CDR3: CATRDRWDQPQHF
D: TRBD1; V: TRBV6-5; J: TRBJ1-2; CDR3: CASRQDRTANYGYTF
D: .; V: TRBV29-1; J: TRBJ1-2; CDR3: CSVQRTGTTRSYTF
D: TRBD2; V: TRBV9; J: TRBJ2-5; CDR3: CASSVGAAGGPETQYF
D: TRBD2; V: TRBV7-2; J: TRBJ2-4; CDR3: CASSLEPSGSTAKNIQYF
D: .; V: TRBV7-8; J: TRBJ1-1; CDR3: CASSLQASGAFF
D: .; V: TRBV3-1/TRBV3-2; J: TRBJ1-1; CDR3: CASSQDMGLNTEAFF
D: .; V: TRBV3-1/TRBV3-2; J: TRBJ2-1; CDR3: CASSLYNEQFF
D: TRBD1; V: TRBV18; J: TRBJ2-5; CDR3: CASSRRGQGWETQYF
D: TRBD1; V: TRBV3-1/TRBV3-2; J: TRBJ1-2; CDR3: CASSQGQGYGYTF